The rows below give T cell receptor beta chains drawn from one sample of a study of blood T cell repertoires in COVID-19. Clones were sequenced by immunoSEQ multiplex PCR, and TCRdb holds only the in-frame ones, with some missing. The sample holds tens of thousands of clones, around 90% seen once. Sequences were obtained from peripheral blood. These TCRs come from a man in his fifties or sixties with active COVID-19. The CDR3 runs from the conserved cysteine through the conserved F or W. A D gene is named only where the DNA matches it firmly. Size tells how often a clone was seen (once, few, many) or the class of an expanded clone, and some rows leave it out.

j_gene,d_gene,v_gene,abundance,CDR3aa,CDR3nt
TRBJ2-1,TRBD1,TRBV25-1,.,CASRETGGTGDEQFF,TGTGCCAGCAGGGAAACAGGGGGAACCGGCGATGAGCAGTTCTTC
TRBJ1-2,.,TRBV24-1,.,CATSGTIYGYTF,TGTGCCACCAGTGGGACAATTTACGGCTACACCTTC
TRBJ2-3,.,TRBV18,.,CASSPTSTDTQYF,TGTGCCAGCTCACCAACTAGTACAGATACGCAGTATTTT
TRBJ2-3,TRBD1,TRBV6-2/TRBV6-3,.,CASSYSGTGGSAQYF,TGTGCCAGCAGTTACTCCGGGACAGGGGGCTCAGCGCAGTATTTT
TRBJ1-4,.,TRBV9,.,CASSPWEGRDEKLFF,TGTGCCAGCAGCCCGTGGGAGGGGCGGGATGAAAAACTGTTTTTT
TRBJ1-2,.,TRBV6-5,.,CASSSTGTSLGYTF,TGTGCCAGCAGCTCGACAGGCACCTCTCTAGGCTACACCTTC
TRBJ2-1,TRBD2,TRBV4-2,few,CASSPIPSGYNEQFF,TGTGCCAGCAGCCCGATACCTAGCGGCTACAATGAGCAGTTCTTC
TRBJ1-5,.,TRBV6-5,.,CASSNRGNQPQHF,TGTGCCAGCAGTAACAGGGGCAATCAGCCCCAGCATTTT
TRBJ2-3,.,TRBV4-3,.,CASSQSTGTDTQYF,TGCGCCAGCAGCCAAAGTACGGGCACAGATACGCAGTATTTT
TRBJ1-4,TRBD1,TRBV18,.,CASSPSGQGYTNEKLFF,TGTGCCAGCTCACCATCCGGACAGGGGTACACTAATGAAAAACTGTTTTTT